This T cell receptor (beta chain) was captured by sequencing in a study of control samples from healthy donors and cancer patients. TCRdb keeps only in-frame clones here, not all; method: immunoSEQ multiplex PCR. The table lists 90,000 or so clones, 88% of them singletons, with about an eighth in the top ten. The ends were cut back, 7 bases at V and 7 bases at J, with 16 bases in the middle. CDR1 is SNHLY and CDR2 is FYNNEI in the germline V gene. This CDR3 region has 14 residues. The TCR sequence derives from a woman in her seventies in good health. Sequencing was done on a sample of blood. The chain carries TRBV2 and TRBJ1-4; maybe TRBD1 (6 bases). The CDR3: CASIKDSWGEKLFF. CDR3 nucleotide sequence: TGTGCCAGCATTAAGGACAGTTGGGGTGAAAAACTGTTTTTT. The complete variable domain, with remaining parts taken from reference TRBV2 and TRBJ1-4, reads EPEVTQTPSHQVTQMGQEVILRCVPISNHLYFYWYRQILGQKVEFLVSFYNNEISEKSEIFDDQFSVERPDGSNFTLKIRSTKLEDSAMYFCASIKDSWGEKLFFGSGTQLSVL.